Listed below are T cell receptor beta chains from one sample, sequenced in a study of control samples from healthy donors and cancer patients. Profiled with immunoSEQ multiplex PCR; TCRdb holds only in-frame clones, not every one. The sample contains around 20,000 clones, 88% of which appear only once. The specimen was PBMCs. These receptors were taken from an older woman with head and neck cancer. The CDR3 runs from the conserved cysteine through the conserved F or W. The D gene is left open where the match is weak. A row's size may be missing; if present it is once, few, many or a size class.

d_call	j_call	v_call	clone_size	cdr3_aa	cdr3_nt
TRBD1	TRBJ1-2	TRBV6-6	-	CASRYPNRQGVYTF	TGTGCCAGCAGGTACCCGAACCGACAGGGAGTCTACACCTTC
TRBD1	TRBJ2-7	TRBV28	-	CASSPSQAGGYEQYF	TGTGCCAGCAGTCCCTCTCAGGCAGGGGGCTACGAGCAGTACTTC
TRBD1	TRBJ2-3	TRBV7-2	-	CASSLVGTGGHYTDTQYF	TGTGCCAGCAGCTTAGTGGGGACAGGCGGGCATTACACAGATACGCAGTATTTT
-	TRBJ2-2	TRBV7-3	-	CASSLKHYTGELFF	TGTGCCAGCAGCTTAAAACATTACACCGGGGAGCTGTTTTTT
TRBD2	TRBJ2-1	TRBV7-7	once	CASSSVGLASFSEQFF	TGTGCCAGCAGCTCGGTGGGACTAGCGTCTTTCAGTGAGCAGTTCTTC
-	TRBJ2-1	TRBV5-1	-	CASSLAADSYNEQFF	TGCGCCAGCAGCTTGGCGGCGGACTCCTACAATGAGCAGTTCTTC
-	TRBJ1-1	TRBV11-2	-	CASSLISSSGNTEAFF	TGTGCCAGCAGCTTAATATCTTCTTCTGGGAACACTGAAGCTTTCTTT
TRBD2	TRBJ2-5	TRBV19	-	CASSNLGTSGQETQYF	TGTGCCAGTAGTAACCTAGGGACTAGCGGGCAAGAGACCCAGTACTTC
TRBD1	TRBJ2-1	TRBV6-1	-	CASSEATPGGTGDEQFF	TGTGCCAGCAGTGAAGCGACCCCAGGGGGCACGGGCGATGAGCAGTTCTTC
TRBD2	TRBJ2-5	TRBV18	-	CASSPWEGSHKTQYF	TGTGCCAGCTCACCTTGGGAGGGCTCCCACAAGACCCAGTACTTC
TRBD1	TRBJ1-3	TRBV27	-	CASSHRGALLGGNTIYF	TGTGCCAGCAGTCACAGGGGGGCGCTTTTGGGTGGAAACACCATATATTTT
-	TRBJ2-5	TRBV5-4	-	CASSFDRYQETQYF	TGTGCCAGCAGCTTTGACAGATACCAAGAGACCCAGTACTTC
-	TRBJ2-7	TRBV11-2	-	CASSPRWVGVRYEQYF	TGTGCCAGCAGCCCCCGCTGGGTGGGGGTAAGGTACGAGCAGTACTTC
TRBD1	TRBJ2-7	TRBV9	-	CASSARTGSYEQYF	TGTGCCAGCAGCGCGCGGACAGGGTCCTACGAGCAGTACTTC
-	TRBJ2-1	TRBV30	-	CAWSAFEGNEQFF	TGTGCCTGGAGCGCGTTCGAGGGCAATGAGCAGTTCTTC
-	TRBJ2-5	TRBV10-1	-	CASSEGQAGQETQYF	TGCGCCAGCAGTGAGGGCCAGGCGGGACAAGAGACCCAGTACTTC
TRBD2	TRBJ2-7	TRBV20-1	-	CSASRLAGDREDEQYF	TGCAGTGCTAGTCGGCTAGCGGGAGATCGGGAAGACGAGCAGTACTTC
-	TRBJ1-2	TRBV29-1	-	CSVEDTDFDGYTF	TGCAGCGTTGAAGATACCGACTTTGATGGCTACACCTTC
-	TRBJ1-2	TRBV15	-	CATSRDHEALRGYTF	TGTGCCACCAGCAGAGATCACGAGGCCTTAAGGGGCTACACCTTC
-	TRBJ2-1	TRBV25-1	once	CASSDRSLSAEEQFF	TGTGCCAGCAGTGATCGTAGCCTATCGGCAGAGGAGCAGTTCTTC
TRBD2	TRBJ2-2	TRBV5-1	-	CASSSSGHPGLAVLTGELFF	TGCGCCAGCAGCTCGAGCGGACACCCGGGACTAGCGGTCCTCACCGGGGAGCTGTTTTTT